This TCR beta chain was observed in a study of T-cell reconstitution after alpha-beta-depleted transplantation in children. On this clonotype itself: Its specificity is unknown.

Study-wide findings and caveats: From newly produced T cells came most of the T-cell counts and diversity one year after transplant.

The library targeted TCRbeta and was prepared with unique molecular identifiers. TCRdb passed the PCR reads through MiXCR, listing each CDR3 protein once. The sample yields 130,000 to 150,000 distinct CDR3 sequences, roughly 8.8% seen once. This CDR3 is 14 amino acids long. The genes are TRBV21-1 and TRBJ2-1; whether TRBD2, the table's D call, matches the DNA was not checked. TRBV21-1 is listed as a pseudogene. This TCR was sampled from a female patient aged 2 to 10 who had a stem cell transplant for congenital amegakaryocytic thrombocytopenia, so the T cells may come from the graft donor. Source: PBMCs, mostly from graft donor cells, taken 180 days after TCRalphabeta/CD19-depleted stem cell transplant. The chain's CDR3 is CASTHGRVDNEQFF. Written as DNA, the CDR3 is TGTGCCAGCACCCACGGGAGGGTAGACAATGAGCAGTTCTTC.